This T cell receptor (beta chain) stems from a study of blood T cell repertoires in COVID-19. Method: immunoSEQ multiplex PCR; TCRdb's copy keeps in-frame clones and lacks some. The table has 60,000 or so clones, 74% seen once. CDR3 length: 13 residues. V was trimmed by 7 bases and J by 10 bases, leaving 16 bases between them. CDR1 and CDR2 from the germline V gene are MDHEN and SYDVKM. V gene TRBV28 combines with J gene TRBJ1-4; TRBD1 is a possible D gene (6 bases). The sample comprised peripheral blood. The source of this sequence is an elderly woman with acute or convalescent COVID-19. CDR3 in amino acids: CASITGSVGKLFF. In nucleotides, the CDR3 is TGTGCCAGCATTACAGGGTCCGTAGGAAAACTGTTTTTT. The full variable domain, in which reference TRBV28 and TRBJ1-4 provide the parts outside the CDR3, is DVKVTQSSRYLVKRTGEKVFLECVQDMDHENMFWYRQDPGLGLRLIYFSYDVKMKEKGDIPEGYSVSREKKERFSLILESASTNQTSMYLCASITGSVGKLFFGSGTQLSVL.